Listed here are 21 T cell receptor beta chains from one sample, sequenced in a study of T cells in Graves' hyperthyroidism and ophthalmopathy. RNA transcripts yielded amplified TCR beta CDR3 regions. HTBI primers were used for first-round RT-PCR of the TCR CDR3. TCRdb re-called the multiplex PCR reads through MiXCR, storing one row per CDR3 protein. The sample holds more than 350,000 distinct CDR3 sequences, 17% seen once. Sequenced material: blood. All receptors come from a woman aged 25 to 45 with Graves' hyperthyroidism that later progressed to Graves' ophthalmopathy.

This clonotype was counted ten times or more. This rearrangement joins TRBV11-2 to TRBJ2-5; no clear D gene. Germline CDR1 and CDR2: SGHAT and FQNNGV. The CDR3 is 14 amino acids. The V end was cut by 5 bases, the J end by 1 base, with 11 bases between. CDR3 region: CASSITRTQETQYF. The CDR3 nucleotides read TGTGCCAGCAGCATAACCCGGACCCAAGAGACCCAGTACTTC.

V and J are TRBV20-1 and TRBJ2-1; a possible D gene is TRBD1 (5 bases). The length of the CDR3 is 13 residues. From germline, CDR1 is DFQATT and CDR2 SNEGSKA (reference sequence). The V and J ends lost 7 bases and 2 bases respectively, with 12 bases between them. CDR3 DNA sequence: TGCAGTGTTAGTAGGACAACCTACAATGAGCAGTTCTTC. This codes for CSVSRTTYNEQFF.

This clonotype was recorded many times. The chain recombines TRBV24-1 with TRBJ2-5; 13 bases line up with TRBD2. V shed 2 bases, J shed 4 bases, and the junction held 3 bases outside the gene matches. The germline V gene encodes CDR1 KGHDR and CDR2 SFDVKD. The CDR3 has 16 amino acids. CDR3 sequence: CATSDSGLAGRETQYF. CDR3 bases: TGTGCCACCAGTGATTCGGGACTAGCGGGGAGAGAGACCCAGTACTTC.

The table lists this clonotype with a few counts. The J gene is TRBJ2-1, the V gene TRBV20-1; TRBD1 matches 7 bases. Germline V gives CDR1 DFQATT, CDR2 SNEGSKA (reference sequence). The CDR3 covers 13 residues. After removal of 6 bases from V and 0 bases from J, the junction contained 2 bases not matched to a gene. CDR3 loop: CSAGQSSYNEQFF. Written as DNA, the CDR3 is TGCAGTGCGGGACAGAGCTCCTACAATGAGCAGTTCTTC.

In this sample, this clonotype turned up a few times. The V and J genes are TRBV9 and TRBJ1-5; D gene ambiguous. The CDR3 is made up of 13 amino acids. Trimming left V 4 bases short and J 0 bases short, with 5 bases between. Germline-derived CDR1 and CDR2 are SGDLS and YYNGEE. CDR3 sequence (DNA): TGTGCCAGCAGCACCCATAGCAATCAGCCCCAGCATTTT. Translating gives CASSTHSNQPQHF.

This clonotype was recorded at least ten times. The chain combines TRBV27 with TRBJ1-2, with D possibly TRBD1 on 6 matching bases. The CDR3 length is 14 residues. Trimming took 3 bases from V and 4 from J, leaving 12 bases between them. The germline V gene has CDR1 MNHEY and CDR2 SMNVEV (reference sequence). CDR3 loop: CASSLYRETYGYTF. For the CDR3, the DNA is TGTGCCAGCAGTTTGTACAGGGAAACCTATGGCTACACCTTC.

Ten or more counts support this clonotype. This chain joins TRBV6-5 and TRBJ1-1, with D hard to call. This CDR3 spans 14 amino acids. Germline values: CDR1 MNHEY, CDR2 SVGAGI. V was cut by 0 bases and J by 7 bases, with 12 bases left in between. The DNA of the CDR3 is TGTGCCAGCAGTTACTCGAAATCGAGAAGTGAAGCTTTCTTT. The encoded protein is CASSYSKSRSEAFF.

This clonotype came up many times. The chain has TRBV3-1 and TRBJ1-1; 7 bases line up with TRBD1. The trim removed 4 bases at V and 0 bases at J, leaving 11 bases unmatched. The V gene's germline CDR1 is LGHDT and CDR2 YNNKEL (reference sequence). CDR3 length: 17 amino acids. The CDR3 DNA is TGTGCCAGCAGCCGAGACGACAGGGACCTCTTGAACACTGAAGCTTTCTTT. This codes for CASSRDDRDLLNTEAFF.

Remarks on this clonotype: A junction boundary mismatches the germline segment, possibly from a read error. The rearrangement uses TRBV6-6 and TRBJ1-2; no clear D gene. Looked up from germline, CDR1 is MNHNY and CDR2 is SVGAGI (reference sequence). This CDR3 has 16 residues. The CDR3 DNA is TGTGTCAGCAGTTACTCGATAAGTTACCTAGAGGGTGGCTACACCTTC. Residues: CVSSYSISYLEGGYTF.

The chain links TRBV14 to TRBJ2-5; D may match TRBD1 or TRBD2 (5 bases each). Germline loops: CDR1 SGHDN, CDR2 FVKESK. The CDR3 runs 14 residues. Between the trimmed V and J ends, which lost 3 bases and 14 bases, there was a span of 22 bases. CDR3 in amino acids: CASSQQIPGPRLYF. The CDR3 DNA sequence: TGTGCCAGCAGCCAGCAAATCCCGGGACCCCGATTATACTTC.

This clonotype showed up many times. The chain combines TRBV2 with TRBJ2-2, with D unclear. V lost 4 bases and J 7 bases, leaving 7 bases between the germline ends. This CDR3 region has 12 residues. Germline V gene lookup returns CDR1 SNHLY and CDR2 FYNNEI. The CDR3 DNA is TGTGCCAGCAGTGTCGGTTACGGGGAGCTGTTTTTT. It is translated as CASSVGYGELFF.

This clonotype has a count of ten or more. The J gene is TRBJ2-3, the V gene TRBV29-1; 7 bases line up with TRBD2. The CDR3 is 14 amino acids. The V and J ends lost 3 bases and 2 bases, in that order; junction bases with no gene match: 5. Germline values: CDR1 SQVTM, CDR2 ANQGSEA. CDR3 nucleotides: TGCAGCGTTGATCGGGGAGGGAACACAGATACGCAGTATTTT. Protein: CSVDRGGNTDTQYF.

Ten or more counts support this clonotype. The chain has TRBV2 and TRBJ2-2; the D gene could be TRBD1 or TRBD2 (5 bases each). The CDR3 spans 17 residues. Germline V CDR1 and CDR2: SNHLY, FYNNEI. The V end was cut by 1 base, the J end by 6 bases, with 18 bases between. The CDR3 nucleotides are TGTGCCAGCAGTGAAGATCTTGTTGGGGGTAGGGCCGGGGAGCTGTTTTTT. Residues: CASSEDLVGGRAGELFF.

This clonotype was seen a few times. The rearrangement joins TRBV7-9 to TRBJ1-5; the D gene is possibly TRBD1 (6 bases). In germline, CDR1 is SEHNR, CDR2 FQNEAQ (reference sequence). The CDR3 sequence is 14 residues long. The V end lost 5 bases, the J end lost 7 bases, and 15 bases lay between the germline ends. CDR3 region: CASSVGGAGQPQHF. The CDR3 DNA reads TGTGCCAGCAGCGTAGGGGGGGCGGGACAGCCCCAGCATTTT.

CDR3 residues: CASGGGLAVADTQYF. DNA for the CDR3: TGTGCCAGCGGGGGGGGACTAGCCGTGGCAGATACGCAGTATTTT. This chain joins TRBV6-2 or TRBV6-3 and TRBJ2-3; 9 bases agree with TRBD2. Germline trimming cut 8 bases from V and 4 bases from J; bases unmatched to any gene: 10. Germline V lookup: CDR1 MNHEY, CDR2 SVGEGT. The length of the CDR3 is 15 residues.

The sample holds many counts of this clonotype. This CDR3 reads CASSSQGYEQYF. Here the CDR3 DNA reads TGTGCCAGCAGCTCACAGGGGTACGAGCAGTACTTC. V is TRBV7-6 and J is TRBJ2-7; 7 nucleotides match TRBD1. Germline V gene sequence: CDR1 SGHVS, CDR2 FNYEAQ. The CDR3 runs 12 residues. V shed 4 bases and J 4 bases; nucleotides not matched to a gene: 1. Full variable domain (missing parts from reference TRBV7-6 and TRBJ2-7): GAGVSQSPRYKVTKRGQDVALRCDPISGHVSLYWYRQALGQGPEFLTYFNYEAQQDKSGLPNDRFSAERPEGSISTLTIQRTEQRDSAMYRCASSSQGYEQYFGPGTRLTVT.

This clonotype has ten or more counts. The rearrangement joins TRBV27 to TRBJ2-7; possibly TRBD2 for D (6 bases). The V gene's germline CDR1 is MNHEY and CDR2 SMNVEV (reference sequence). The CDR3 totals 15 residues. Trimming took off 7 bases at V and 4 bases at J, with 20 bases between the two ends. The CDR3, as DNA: TGTGCCAGCACTCACAACAATCCGGGAGAGTACGAGCAGTACTTC. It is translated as CASTHNNPGEYEQYF.

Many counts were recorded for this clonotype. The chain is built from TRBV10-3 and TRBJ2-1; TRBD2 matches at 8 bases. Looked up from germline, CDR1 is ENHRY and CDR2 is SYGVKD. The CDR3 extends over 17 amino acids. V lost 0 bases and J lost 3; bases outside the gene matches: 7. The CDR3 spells CAISESTPTSDYNEQFF. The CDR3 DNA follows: TGTGCCATCAGTGAGTCGACCCCGACTAGCGACTACAATGAGCAGTTCTTC.

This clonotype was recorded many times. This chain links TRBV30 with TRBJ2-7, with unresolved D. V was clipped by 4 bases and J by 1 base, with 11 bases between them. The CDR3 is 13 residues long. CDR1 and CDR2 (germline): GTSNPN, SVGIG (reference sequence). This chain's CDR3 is CAWTRTNSYEQYF. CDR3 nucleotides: TGTGCCTGGACCAGGACCAATTCCTACGAGCAGTACTTC.

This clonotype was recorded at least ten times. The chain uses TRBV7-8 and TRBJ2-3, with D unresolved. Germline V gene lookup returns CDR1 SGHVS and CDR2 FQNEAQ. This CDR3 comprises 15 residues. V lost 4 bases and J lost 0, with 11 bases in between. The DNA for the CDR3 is TGTGCCAGCAGCTATATCAACCCTAGCACAGATACGCAGTATTTT. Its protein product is CASSYINPSTDTQYF.

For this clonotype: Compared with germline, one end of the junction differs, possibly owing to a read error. CDR3 sequence: CASRSDRGDAQYF. In nucleotides, the CDR3 is TGTGCCAGCAGATCAGACAGGGGAGATGCGCAGTATTTT. V gene TRBV6-1 combines with J gene TRBJ2-3, with 8 bases that match TRBD1. CDR1 and CDR2 (germline): MNHNS, SASEGT. The CDR3 totals 13 residues.